This TCR beta chain was retrieved from a study of T cells after somatic rescue of genetic block. Germline CDR1 is MNHEY and CDR2 is SMNVEV (reference sequence). Trimming cost V 6 bases and J 0 bases, with 12 bases left between them. The CDR3 consists of 14 residues. Data came from immunoSEQ multiplex PCR; TCRdb stores just in-frame clones and leaves some out. There are 100,000 to 120,000 clones in the sample; around 90% occur only once, and approximately 1.5% lies in the top ten. The sample comprised peripheral blood mononuclear cells (PBMCs). The chain uses TRBV27 and TRBJ2-7; a weak D match, TRBD2 (5 bases). The source of this sequence is a woman younger than 30. The CDR3 DNA sequence: TGTGCCAGCAGCCCTCTCGGGGTCTCCTACGAGCAGTACTTC. Its translation: CASSPLGVSYEQYF.